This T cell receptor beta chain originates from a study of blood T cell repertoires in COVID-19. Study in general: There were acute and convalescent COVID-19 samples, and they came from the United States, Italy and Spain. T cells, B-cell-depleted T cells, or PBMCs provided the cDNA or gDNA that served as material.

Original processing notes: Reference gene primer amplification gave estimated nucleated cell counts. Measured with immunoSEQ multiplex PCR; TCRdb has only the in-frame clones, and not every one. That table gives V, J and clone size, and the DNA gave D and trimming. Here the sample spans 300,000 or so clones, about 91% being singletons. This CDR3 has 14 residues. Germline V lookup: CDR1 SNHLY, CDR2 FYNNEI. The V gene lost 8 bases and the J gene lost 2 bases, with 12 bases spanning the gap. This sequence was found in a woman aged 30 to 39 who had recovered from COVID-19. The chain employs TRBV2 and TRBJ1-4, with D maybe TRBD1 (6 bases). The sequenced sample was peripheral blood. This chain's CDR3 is CASRRTATNEKLFF. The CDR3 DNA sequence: TGTGCCAGCCGTCGGACAGCGACTAATGAAAAACTGTTTTTT.